These 14 T cell receptor beta chains were all obtained from the same sample, sequenced in a study of blood T cells in healthy people across ages. Primers used in a second PCR of roughly 6 to 11 cycles were a sample-barcoded 5' primer and a J-beta primer mix. One entry per CDR3 protein results from TCRdb running MiXCR on the 5' RACE reads. The data contain approximately 1.5 million distinct CDR3 sequences, 34% of them singletons. The sequenced sample consisted of blood. These receptors all stem from a woman under 40 in good health.

The chain joins TRBV7-3 to TRBJ2-7, with 8 bases matching TRBD2. Germline values: CDR1 SGHTA, CDR2 FQGTGA. The CDR3 runs 14 residues. The ends lost 2 bases at V and 7 bases at J; junction bases unmatched: 7. The CDR3 DNA reads as TGTGCCAGCAGCTTATACGGGGGGGCATGGGAGCAGTACTTC. Protein product: CASSLYGGAWEQYF.

This clonotype showed up just a few times. This chain uses TRBV3-1 with TRBJ2-3; D call uncertain. The CDR3 covers 17 residues. The V gene's germline CDR1 is LGHDT and CDR2 YNNKEL (reference sequence). Trimming cost V 1 base and J 0 bases, with 14 bases left between them. CDR3 nucleotides: TGTGCCAGCAGCCAAGGAATATTTAAAACTAGCACAGATACGCAGTATTTT. Its protein is CASSQGIFKTSTDTQYF.

The chain is built from TRBV20-1 and TRBJ1-2, with 7 bases matching TRBD1. Germline CDR1 reads DFQATT; CDR2 reads SNEGSKA (reference sequence). CDR3 length equals 14 residues. After removal of 3 bases from V and 2 bases from J, the junction contained 6 bases not matched to a gene. The CDR3 sequence: CSASATGRNYGYTF. DNA for the CDR3: TGCAGTGCTAGTGCGACAGGGAGGAACTATGGCTACACCTTC.

The rearrangement joins TRBV4-2 to TRBJ2-7; D is unresolved. Germline lookup yields CDR1 LGHNA and CDR2 YNFKEQ. The CDR3 length is 14 residues. The V end lost 0 bases, the J end lost 7 bases, and 13 bases lay between the germline ends. The CDR3 DNA follows: TGTGCCAGCAGCCAAGAGCCAACCTGGCGTGAGCAGTACTTC. Residues: CASSQEPTWREQYF.

Comments on this clonotype: Germline is not matched at one junction end, which may reflect a read error. The chain recombines TRBV7-6 with TRBJ2-7; 9 nucleotides align to TRBD2. Germline CDR1 and CDR2: SGHVS and FNYEAQ. The CDR3 spans 15 residues. The CDR3 DNA follows: TGTGTCAGCAGTCCGACTAGCGGAAATAAGTACGAGCAGTACTTC. Translation gives CVSSPTSGNKYEQYF.

The CDR3 DNA is TGTGCCAGCAGTTTAGTACAGGGGGCTAAGGGGCAGTACTTC. Protein sequence: CASSLVQGAKGQYF. The V and J genes are TRBV28 and TRBJ2-7; 9 bases map to TRBD1. Looked up from germline, CDR1 is MDHEN and CDR2 is SYDVKM. This CDR3 comprises 14 residues. The V and J ends lost 2 bases and 9 bases, in that order; junction bases with no gene match: 8.

This clonotype was seen at least ten times. This chain uses TRBV28 with TRBJ2-7; D is uncertain. Per germline, CDR1 MDHEN and CDR2 SYDVKM. The V and J ends lost 3 bases and 2 bases respectively, with 8 bases between them. This CDR3 contains 13 residues. In nucleotides, the CDR3 is TGTGCCAGCAGTTTGTTACGAACCTACGAGCAGTACTTC. Encoded protein: CASSLLRTYEQYF.

This clonotype occurred a few times. The rearrangement uses TRBV9 and TRBJ2-5, with D perhaps matching TRBD1 (7 bases). The CDR3 is made up of 15 amino acids. The ends were cut back, 3 bases at V and 5 bases at J, with 17 bases in the middle. CDR1 SGDLS and CDR2 YYNGEE come from the germline V gene. CDR3 residues: CASSGPWDSGETQYF. DNA for the CDR3: TGTGCCAGCAGCGGACCATGGGACAGCGGGGAGACCCAGTACTTC.

The genes are TRBV20-1 and TRBJ2-5; D unclear. The tail of the sequence fits TRBJ2-1 better, so the J call may be wrong. Per germline, CDR1 DFQATT and CDR2 SNEGSKA (reference sequence). The CDR3 is made up of 13 amino acids. This CDR3 is CSAFETYQETQFF. DNA for the CDR3: TGCAGTGCTTTTGAGACGTACCAAGAGACCCAGTTCTTC.

The J gene is TRBJ1-5, the V gene TRBV5-5; no definite D call. Trimming shortened V by 1 base and J by 6 bases, and 8 bases separated the two germline ends. This CDR3 contains 13 residues. Germline assignment: CDR1 SGHKS and CDR2 YYEKEE (reference sequence). Here the CDR3 reads CASSLIWGQPQHF. The CDR3 nucleotides read TGTGCCAGCAGCTTGATCTGGGGTCAGCCCCAGCATTTT.

Turning to this clonotype: A much larger clone differs by one base, so this may be a read error. The chain recombines TRBV29-1 with TRBJ2-3, with D possibly TRBD1 on 6 matching bases. Germline V gives CDR1 SQVTM, CDR2 ANQGSEA. CDR3 length equals 15 residues. Trimming pared 1 base from V and 2 bases from J, leaving 13 bases between. The CDR3 here is CSVEVGASHTDTQYF. Written as DNA, the CDR3 is TGCAGCGTTGAAGTGGGGGCATCCCACACAGATACGCAGTATTTT.

The rearrangement links TRBV20-1 to TRBJ1-1; D uncertain. The CDR3 extends over 11 amino acids. Germline CDR1 reads DFQATT; CDR2 reads SNEGSKA (reference sequence). V lost 5 bases and J lost 10, with 14 bases in between. CDR3 sequence: CSARPIKVAFF. In nucleotides, the CDR3 is TGCAGTGCTCGACCAATCAAGGTAGCTTTCTTT.

J is TRBJ2-3 and V is TRBV5-1; 15 bases match TRBD2. Germline V gene sequence: CDR1 SGHRS, CDR2 YFSETQ. V shed 6 bases, J shed 8 bases, and the junction held 4 bases outside the gene matches. The CDR3 totals 14 residues. The CDR3 nucleotides read TGCGCCAGCAACCCGGGACTAGCGGGGGGTACGCAGTATTTT. Translation gives CASNPGLAGGTQYF. Full variable domain (outside the CDR3, taken from reference TRBV5-1 and TRBJ2-3): KAGVTQTPRYLIKTRGQQVTLSCSPISGHRSVSWYQQTPGQGLQFLFEYFSETQRNKGNFPGRFSGRQFSNSRSEMNVSTLELGDSALYLCASNPGLAGGTQYFGPGTRLTVL.

The CDR3 sequence is CASSLKLSTDTQYF. CDR3 coding DNA: TGTGCCAGCAGTTTAAAATTAAGCACAGATACGCAGTATTTT. The J gene is TRBJ2-3, the V gene TRBV28, with D uncertain. Germline V CDR1 and CDR2: MDHEN, SYDVKM. This CDR3 is built from 14 residues. Trimming shortened V by 2 bases and J by 0 bases, and 6 bases separated the two germline ends.